This T cell receptor beta chain was sequenced in a study of chemoradiotherapy in HPV16-positive cancers. About this clone itself: The antigen is undetermined.

Assay used: immunoSEQ multiplex PCR; TCRdb lists only in-frame clones, some missing. The table records around 30,000 clones, about 90% of them present only once. General study results and limits: Non-HPV-specific T cells did not expand in tumors during treatment, whereas candidate HPV-specific clones and E7-related motifs did.

The CDR3 runs to 16 residues. The germline V gene has CDR1 SEHNR and CDR2 FQNEAQ (reference sequence). V trimming: 1 base; J trimming: 2 bases; junction bases outside the gene matches: 6. Repertoires were sampled repeatedly during chemoradiotherapy. This specimen was blood, taken from a patient who underwent chemoradiotherapy. This clonotype originated in a human donor with HPV-associated anogenital cancer. The chain couples TRBV7-9 to TRBJ2-3; 7 nucleotides line up with TRBD2. The CDR3 loop reads CASSLGLAETTDTQYF. As DNA, the CDR3 is TGTGCCAGCAGCTTAGGCCTAGCGGAGACCACAGATACGCAGTATTTT. Complete variable domain (other parts from reference TRBV7-9 and TRBJ2-3): DTGVSQNPRHKITKRGQNVTFRCDPISEHNRLYWYRQTLGQGPEFLTYFQNEAQLEKSRLLSDRFSAERPKGSFSTLEIQRTEQGDSAMYLCASSLGLAETTDTQYFGPGTRLTVL.